This T cell receptor (beta chain) was recorded in a study of long-term antiretroviral therapy in people with HIV. Survey-level resolution applied to immunoSEQ assay v3.0. TCRdb's copy holds only in-frame clones and misses some; the assay was immunoSEQ multiplex PCR. The table shows some 29,000 clones, with around 97% occurring only once. V was shortened by 0 bases and J by 5 bases, with 10 bases between the two germline ends. The CDR3 is made up of 14 amino acids. Germline V gene lookup returns CDR1 LNHNV and CDR2 YYDKDF (reference sequence). The chain links TRBV15 to TRBJ1-2; D unclear. This specimen consisted of unsorted PBMCs, obtained 7.6 years after starting antiretroviral therapy. The source of this sequence is a man aged 25 to 45 with HIV. This chain's CDR3 is CATSRDPIRYGYTF. In DNA, the CDR3 is TGTGCCACCAGCAGAGACCCTATAAGATATGGCTACACCTTC.